This entry concerns a single TCR beta chain. The CDR3 is 14 residues long. Germline-derived CDR1 and CDR2 are LNHNV and YYDKDF (reference sequence). V lost 3 bases and J 1 base, leaving 9 bases between the germline ends. This entry belongs to a study of blood T cells in healthy people across ages. Every donor contributed about 10 milliliters of peripheral blood by blood draw. Then a second PCR, running roughly 7 to 12 cycles, was carried out with a sample-barcoded 5' primer and a J-beta primer mix. TCRdb independently ran MiXCR on the 5' RACE reads; one entry per CDR3 protein. The table records approximately 790,000 distinct CDR3 sequences, 60% to 80% of them present only once.

The sample taken for sequencing was blood. The TCR was taken from a man aged 25 to 40 in good health. This sequence joins TRBV15 and TRBJ2-5; D is uncertain. The CDR3 region has the DNA TGTGCCACCAGCAGGGGTGCCGGCCAAGAGACCCAGTACTTC. Translation gives CATSRGAGQETQYF.